These 5 T cell receptor beta chains were sequenced from one sample in a study of T cells after posttransplantation cyclophosphamide. Treatment was busulfan-fludarabine conditioning, a marrow graft, and cyclophosphamide on days +3 and +4. Profiled with immunoSEQ multiplex PCR; TCRdb holds only in-frame clones, not every one. The sample records thousands of clones, over 65% being singletons. The sequencing used CD4+ T cells sorted from blood, collected around 350 days after allogeneic stem cell transplant with posttransplant cyclophosphamide. The receptors stem from a male patient aged 50 to 59 who received an allogeneic stem cell transplant from a related donor and was CMV-positive. The graft donor may have given rise to some T cells.

V is TRBV5-5 and J is TRBJ1-2; D uncertain. The V end was cut by 3 bases, the J end by 0 bases, with 15 bases between. The CDR3 is 16 residues long. The V gene's germline CDR1 is SGHKS and CDR2 YYEKEE (reference sequence). CDR3 nucleotides: TGTGCCAGCAGCTCGTTTGGTCTCCGGTCTAACTATGGCTACACCTTC. Its translation: CASSSFGLRSNYGYTF. The entire variable domain, with the rest obtained from reference TRBV5-5 and TRBJ1-2, is as follows: DAGVTQSPTHLIKTRGQQVTLRCSPISGHKSVSWYQQVLGQGPQFIFQYYEKEERGRGNFPDRFSARQFPNYSSELNVNALLLGDSALYLCASSSFGLRSNYGYTFGSGTRLTVV.

In its sample, this clone was seen a few times. V usage is TRBV11-2 and J usage is TRBJ2-7; D perhaps matches TRBD2 (6 bases). This CDR3 comprises 14 residues. Trimming shortened V by 5 bases and J by 5 bases, and 16 bases separated the two germline ends. Per germline, CDR1 SGHAT and CDR2 FQNNGV. In DNA form, the CDR3 reads TGTGCCAGCAGCGTCCGCAGGGACTCGAACGAGCAGTACTTC. It specifies CASSVRRDSNEQYF.

This clone came up once. V is TRBV29-1 and J is TRBJ1-5; D may be TRBD1 (6 bases). This CDR3 is 13 amino acids long. V lost 4 bases and J 3 bases, leaving 10 bases between the germline ends. CDR1 SQVTM and CDR2 ANQGSEA come from the germline V gene. CDR3: CSVVWGPNQPQHF. The CDR3 DNA reads TGCAGCGTTGTTTGGGGGCCCAATCAGCCCCAGCATTTT.

The chain couples TRBV11-3 to TRBJ1-2, with D maybe TRBD1 (6 bases). The V gene's germline CDR1 is SGHNT and CDR2 YENEEA. This CDR3 has 15 residues. Trimming left V 5 bases short and J 8 bases short, with 21 bases between. This chain's CDR3 is CASSPTGRHTRGYTF. CDR3 sequence (DNA): TGTGCCAGCAGCCCTACAGGGCGTCATACGAGGGGCTACACCTTC.

This clone has more than one count but fewer than ten. DNA of the CDR3: TGTGCCTGGACCACAGGGACTATCCTGCAGCCCCAGCATTTT. Translated: CAWTTGTILQPQHF. The chain is built from TRBV30 and TRBJ1-5; D is perhaps TRBD1 (6 bases). Trimming stripped 4 bases from V and 7 bases from J, with 17 bases between. Germline V gene lookup returns CDR1 GTSNPN and CDR2 SVGIG (reference sequence). The CDR3 has 14 amino acids.